Below are 20 T cell receptor beta chains sequenced from a single sample in a study of blood T cell repertoires in COVID-19. The data were produced by immunoSEQ multiplex PCR, yet TCRdb's version contains in-frame clones alone and is incomplete. The sample comprises 45,000 to 50,000 clones, approximately 83% of which are singletons, and roughly a third rests with the top ten. Sequencing was performed on peripheral blood. These receptors all come from a woman older than 75 with COVID-19, enrolled during active disease.

The chain uses TRBV4-3 and TRBJ2-7; TRBD1 might be the D (6 bases). The V end lost 4 bases, the J end lost 3 bases, and 13 bases lay between the germline ends. Germline CDR1 LGHNA, CDR2 YSLEER. The CDR3 runs 14 residues. CDR3 region: CASSRTDRFYEQYF. Written as DNA, the CDR3 is TGCGCCAGCAGCCGGACGGACAGATTCTACGAGCAGTACTTC.

The chain employs TRBV7-2 and TRBJ2-1; the match to TRBD2 covers 11 bases. CDR3 length equals 16 residues. J was trimmed by 5 bases and V by 6 bases; bases with no gene match: 9. Germline V gives CDR1 SGHTA, CDR2 FQGNSA. Written as DNA, the CDR3 is TGTGCCAGCAGGGCTAGAACTAGCGGGGGCGACAATGAGCAGTTCTTC. Protein sequence: CASRARTSGGDNEQFF.

This clone was seen a few times. This chain connects TRBV6-5 to TRBJ2-7, with a tentative D call TRBD1 (6 bases). Trimming pared 2 bases from V and 3 bases from J, leaving 11 bases between. This CDR3 comprises 14 residues. CDR1 and CDR2 from the germline V gene are MNHEY and SVGAGI. This chain's CDR3 is CASSYVGQSYEQYF. CDR3 nucleotide sequence: TGTGCCAGCAGTTACGTCGGACAGAGCTACGAGCAGTACTTC.

This sequence joins TRBV7-2 and TRBJ2-2, with 8 bases identical to TRBD1. The V and J ends lost 5 bases and 3 bases, in that order; junction bases with no gene match: 5. The CDR3 loop spans 15 amino acids. Looked up from germline, CDR1 is SGHTA and CDR2 is FQGNSA. This CDR3 reads CASSQRQGYTGELFF. In DNA form, the CDR3 reads TGTGCCAGCAGCCAGAGACAGGGGTACACCGGGGAGCTGTTTTTT.

This chain joins TRBV15 and TRBJ1-2; no clear D gene. V was clipped by 1 base and J by 0 bases, with 12 bases between them. This CDR3 is 16 amino acids long. Germline V gene lookup returns CDR1 LNHNV and CDR2 YYDKDF (reference sequence). CDR3 in amino acids: CATSRGVEVPNYGYTF. The CDR3 region has the DNA TGTGCCACCAGCAGAGGGGTAGAGGTGCCTAACTATGGCTACACCTTC.

The rearrangement joins TRBV7-2 to TRBJ2-3; 8 nucleotides align to TRBD2. The CDR3 loop spans 15 amino acids. Germline-derived CDR1 and CDR2 are SGHTA and FQGNSA. V lost 2 bases to trimming and J lost 2 bases; unmatched junction nucleotides: 3. The CDR3 sequence: CASSLNGRATDTQYF. DNA for the CDR3: TGTGCCAGCAGCTTAAACGGGAGGGCCACAGATACGCAGTATTTT.

This chain links TRBV6-5 with TRBJ1-3; D gene unclear. V was shortened by 6 bases and J by 0 bases, with 6 bases between the two germline ends. The V gene's germline CDR1 is MNHEY and CDR2 SVGAGI. The CDR3 length is 13 residues. The CDR3 spells CASRATSGNTIYF. DNA of the CDR3: TGTGCCAGCAGGGCCACCTCTGGAAACACCATATATTTT.

This rearrangement joins TRBV11-2 to TRBJ2-2; D is perhaps TRBD2 (6 bases). Between the trimmed V and J ends, which lost 5 bases and 6 bases, there was a span of 13 bases. The CDR3 is made up of 14 amino acids. Germline CDR1 is SGHAT and CDR2 is FQNNGV. The CDR3 reads CASSRDSLAGELFF. The DNA of the CDR3 is TGTGCCAGCAGCCGGGACTCCCTCGCCGGGGAGCTGTTTTTT.

The chain's CDR3 is CASSLRPGTYEQYF. The CDR3 DNA sequence: TGTGCCAGCAGCTTAAGGCCCGGGACCTACGAGCAGTACTTC. The rearrangement joins TRBV7-2 to TRBJ2-7; TRBD2 is a possible D gene (5 bases). Trimming pared 2 bases from V and 2 bases from J, leaving 10 bases between. Germline CDR1 and CDR2: SGHTA and FQGNSA. The CDR3 is 14 amino acids.

V usage is TRBV12-3 or TRBV12-4 and J usage is TRBJ2-7, with D maybe TRBD2 (6 bases). The V end was cut by 8 bases, the J end by 3 bases, with 14 bases between. The CDR3 length is 13 residues. This CDR3 reads CASLTSSHYEQYF. The CDR3 DNA sequence: TGTGCCAGCCTTACTAGCTCTCACTACGAGCAGTACTTC.

This rearrangement joins TRBV6-6 to TRBJ1-4; D gene uncertain. Trimming took off 2 bases at V and 8 bases at J, with 9 bases between the two ends. This CDR3 has 13 amino acids. Germline CDR1 reads MNHNY; CDR2 reads SVGAGI (reference sequence). CDR3 amino acids: CASSYTATEKLFF. In nucleotides, the CDR3 is TGTGCCAGCAGTTACACCGCTACCGAAAAACTGTTTTTT.

This clone showed up just once. V is TRBV19 and J is TRBJ1-4; perhaps TRBD1 as D (5 bases). Trimming shortened V by 11 bases and J by 8 bases, and 18 bases separated the two germline ends. Germline V lookup: CDR1 LNHDA, CDR2 SQIVND (reference sequence). The CDR3 covers 13 residues. CDR3 loop: CASSRGAREKLFF. The CDR3 DNA sequence: TGTGCCTCCAGCCGCGGGGCGCGGGAAAAACTGTTTTTT.

The chain is built from TRBV11-3 and TRBJ2-1, with 7 bases aligning to TRBD1. The CDR3 runs 14 residues. Unmatched junction bases numbered 6, after V lost 1 base and J lost 9 bases. CDR1 SGHNT and CDR2 YENEEA come from the germline V gene. CDR3 loop: CASSLARQGTEQFF. DNA of the CDR3: TGTGCCAGCAGCTTAGCCCGACAGGGAACTGAGCAGTTCTTC.

The V gene is TRBV11-2, the J gene TRBJ1-2; D gene unclear. V was trimmed by 1 base and J by 4 bases, leaving 13 bases between them. Germline V gene data show CDR1 as SGHAT and CDR2 as FQNNGV. The CDR3 spans 15 residues. CDR3 sequence (DNA): TGTGCCAGCAGCTTAGTCCCTGCCGGCGGCTATGGCTACACCTTC. Translating gives CASSLVPAGGYGYTF.

The rearrangement joins TRBV6-5 to TRBJ2-7, with TRBD2 matching 7 bases. The CDR3 loop spans 13 amino acids. V gave up 0 bases and J gave up 7 bases; unmatched junction bases: 3. The germline V gene has CDR1 MNHEY and CDR2 SVGAGI. The chain's CDR3 is CASSYSGRDEQYF. CDR3 nucleotides: TGTGCCAGCAGTTACTCGGGGAGGGATGAGCAGTACTTC.

This chain uses TRBV12-2 with TRBJ1-5; the table's D call, TRBD1, has no DNA check behind it. TRBV12-2 is a pseudogene. This CDR3 spans 17 amino acids. CDR3 nucleotide sequence: TGTGCAAGTCGCTTAGGGAATGGAGAGACAGGGAATCAGCCCCAGCATTTT. This sequence encodes CASRLGNGETGNQPQHF.

V and J are TRBV6-6 and TRBJ1-5, with a possible D match to TRBD1 (6 bases). The germline V gene has CDR1 MNHNY and CDR2 SVGAGI (reference sequence). There are 15 residues in the CDR3. The ends were cut back, 2 bases at V and 6 bases at J, with 14 bases in the middle. The CDR3 loop reads CASSYTAGAGQPQHF. Here the CDR3 DNA reads TGTGCCAGCAGTTACACCGCAGGGGCAGGTCAGCCCCAGCATTTT.

The chain employs TRBV19 and TRBJ1-1; 7 bases are shared with TRBD1. The V gene end was trimmed by 5 bases and the J gene end by 2 bases; junction bases not matched to a gene: 8. Germline V lookup: CDR1 LNHDA, CDR2 SQIVND (reference sequence). There are 15 residues in the CDR3. As DNA, the CDR3 is TGTGCCAGTAGTGAGACAGGGTTGGGTAACACTGAAGCTTTCTTT. Its translation is CASSETGLGNTEAFF.

The rearrangement links TRBV7-8 to TRBJ1-1; D perhaps matches TRBD1 (6 bases). Germline-derived CDR1 and CDR2 are SGHVS and FQNEAQ. With 5 bases removed from V and 1 base from J, the gap between germline ends came to 20 bases. CDR3 size: 17 residues. In nucleotides, the CDR3 is TGTGCCAGCAGCCAGACGTGGGGGCTAGGTCAGAACACTGAAGCTTTCTTT. As protein: CASSQTWGLGQNTEAFF.

The chain joins TRBV24-1 to TRBJ2-5; TRBD2 matches 12 bases. Unmatched junction bases numbered 3, after V lost 0 bases and J lost 5 bases. CDR3 length: 16 residues. Germline CDR1 and CDR2: KGHDR and SFDVKD. The CDR3 reads CATSDLRGTSGETQYF. CDR3 DNA: TGTGCCACCAGTGATTTGCGAGGGACTAGCGGGGAGACCCAGTACTTC.